This is a list of T cell receptor beta chains from one sample in a study of CD8 T cells in ankylosing spondylitis. One entry per CDR3 protein, called by TCRdb with MiXCR from the 5' RACE reads. The repertoire holds under 300,000 distinct CDR3 sequences, with around 7.8% as singletons. The sequenced sample consisted of blood, either unsorted or a sorted T cell fraction (not recorded which). These receptors were obtained from a male donor with ankylosing spondylitis or in good health (not recorded which). Both conserved end residues are part of each CDR3. The order of the fields is CDR3 length, J gene, D gene, V gene, clone size, CDR3 DNA, CDR3 protein. A D gene is named only where the DNA matches it firmly. Where a row states a size, it is once, few, many or the class of an expanded clone; other rows omit it.

>17|TRBJ1-2|TRBD1|TRBV4-3|NA
TGCGCCAGCAGCCCGAACCACAGGGGGCGCGGATACTATGGCTACACCTTC
CASSPNHRGRGYYGYTF
>15|TRBJ2-4|TRBD1|TRBV29-1|many
TGCAGCGTTCAGTCCCGGGACAGTTCCAAAAACATTCAGTACTTC
CSVQSRDSSKNIQYF
>13|TRBJ1-2|TRBD1|TRBV4-2|many
TGTGCCAGCAGCGAAGGGGGCCTCTATGGCTACACCTTC
CASSEGGLYGYTF
>16|TRBJ2-7|TRBD2|TRBV20-1|many
TGCAGTGCTAGAGATAATTCGGGCGGGAGGATAAACGAGCAGTACTTC
CSARDNSGGRINEQYF
>13|TRBJ1-2|NA|TRBV20-1|many
TGCAGTGCCATACTGGAGACAGGCTATGGCTACACCTTC
CSAILETGYGYTF
>19|TRBJ2-7|TRBD2|TRBV3-1|many
TGTGCCAGCAGCCCATCTAGAGGGACTAGCGGGGTAGGAGCCTACGAGCAGTACTTC
CASSPSRGTSGVGAYEQYF
>17|TRBJ1-6|NA|TRBV9|many
TGTGCCAGCAGCGTAGATGGGGAGGGGCGATTTAATTCACCCCTCCACTTT
CASSVDGEGRFNSPLHF
>13|TRBJ2-1|NA|TRBV7-3|NA
TGTGCCAGCAGCTTGCTTCAGGACAATGAGCAGTTCTTC
CASSLLQDNEQFF
>16|TRBJ2-5|NA|TRBV7-2|NA
TGTGCCAGCAGCGTCCCCCGTATCGTGGCCCACGAGACCCAGTACTTC
CASSVPRIVAHETQYF
>16|TRBJ2-1|TRBD2|TRBV20-1|many
TGCAGTGCTAGCCGCCCGGGACTAGGTGTATCAAATGAGCAGTTCTTC
CSASRPGLGVSNEQFF
>16|TRBJ1-3|NA|TRBV5-6|few
TGTGCCAGCAGCTTGGGCAGTACAGTAGCCGGAAACACCATATATTTT
CASSLGSTVAGNTIYF
>15|TRBJ2-7|NA|TRBV13|many
TGTGCCAGCAGCTTAGGGGCAGGGGAACTCTACGAGCAGTACTTC
CASSLGAGELYEQYF
>16|TRBJ2-1|NA|TRBV27|NA
TGTGCCAGCCACGAGGAGGGGCCTAGCTCCTACAATGAGCAGTTCTTC
CASHEEGPSSYNEQFF
>14|TRBJ2-1|NA|TRBV7-9|NA
TGTGCCAGCACCCAAGGGGTGGCCTACAATGAGCAGTTCTTC
CASTQGVAYNEQFF
>18|TRBJ2-1|TRBD1|TRBV27|many
TGTGCCAGCAGTTTTGGGACAGGGGGCCCAAGGTCCTACAATGAGCAGTTCTTC
CASSFGTGGPRSYNEQFF
>14|TRBJ2-5|TRBD2|TRBV7-7|NA
TGTGCTAGCAGCTCCTCTAGCGGGAGCAAGACCCAGTACTTC
CASSSSSGSKTQYF
>15|TRBJ2-1|NA|TRBV20-1|NA
TGCAGTGCTATCGGGCCGTCCCTCTCCTACAATGAGCAGTTCTTC
CSAIGPSLSYNEQFF
>14|TRBJ1-2|NA|TRBV5-5|NA
TGTGCCAGCAGCCCTGGAGTGGAGGACCTTGGCTACACCTTC
CASSPGVEDLGYTF
>14|TRBJ1-1|TRBD1|TRBV27|NA
TGTGCCAGCAGCTACGACAGGGCGGGGACTGAAGCTTTCTTT
CASSYDRAGTEAFF
>16|TRBJ1-5|NA|TRBV2|few
TGTGCCAGCAGTGAAGGGCAGTTTGGGGGCAATCAGCCCCAGCATTTT
CASSEGQFGGNQPQHF